This T cell receptor beta chain was observed in a study of response to subunit inactivated influenza vaccine. V lost 5 bases and J lost 0, with 9 bases in between. The CDR3 is 14 amino acids. Study-level results: Each seasonal influenza vaccination, the authors suggested, recruits few new T cells.

Comments on this clonotype: Its antigen is not known.

TCRdb called the RT-PCR reads again in MiXCR, with one record for every CDR3 protein. This sample has roughly 790,000 distinct CDR3 sequences, with 21% found just once. This sequence originates from a man between 50 and 59 years old who received an inactivated influenza vaccine. This chain uses TRBV12-3 or TRBV12-4 with TRBJ2-3; TRBD1 might be the D (6 bases). The source material was PBMCs from blood, sampled around 5 days after vaccination. This CDR3 reads CASSHRESTDTQYF. The CDR3 DNA reads as TGTGCCAGCAGTCACAGGGAGAGCACAGATACGCAGTATTTT.